This entry lists 21 T cell receptor beta chains sequenced from one sample in a study of Graves' ophthalmopathy and Graves' hyperthyroidism. As the template, RNA transcripts were used to amplify TCR beta CDR3 regions. In the first round, RT-PCR was carried out with HTBI primers, and a multiplex PCR formed the second round. TCRdb called the multiplex PCR reads again in MiXCR, with one record for every CDR3 protein. The sample lists about 620,000 distinct CDR3 sequences, 22% occurring once. Sequenced material: peripheral blood. The receptor set was obtained from a woman aged 18-29 years with stable Graves' hyperthyroidism. Some clones in this sample may be carry-over from other donors' samples.

This clonotype was seen repeatedly, ten times or more. This chain joins TRBV4-2 and TRBJ2-6, with D uncertain. The CDR3 runs 16 residues. CDR1 LGHNA and CDR2 YNFKEQ come from the germline V gene. Trimming removed 0 bases at V and 4 bases at J, with 10 bases between. The CDR3 DNA follows: TGTGCCAGCAGCCAAGATCATACAGCCGGGGCCAACGTCCTGACTTTC. It encodes CASSQDHTAGANVLTF.

This clonotype was found once. The CDR3 loop reads CSVRPSGDTEAFF. In DNA, the CDR3 is TGCAGCGTGAGACCCTCTGGGGACACTGAAGCTTTCTTT. The rearrangement joins TRBV29-1 to TRBJ1-1; D gene uncertain. CDR1 SQVTM and CDR2 ANQGSEA come from the germline V gene. The CDR3 is 13 amino acids. V lost 6 bases, J lost 3 bases, and 14 bases lay in between.

The gene calls are TRBV6-2 or TRBV6-3 and TRBJ2-7; TRBD1 is a possible D gene (9 bases). This CDR3 has 15 amino acids. CDR1 is MNHEY and CDR2 is SVGEGT in the germline V gene. V lost 7 bases and J 3 bases, leaving 19 bases between the germline ends. Here the CDR3 DNA reads TGTGCCAGCACCATAGCGGGACAGGGTTTCTACGAGCAGTACTTC. This encodes CASTIAGQGFYEQYF.

This clonotype was counted at least ten times. The chain is built from TRBV18 and TRBJ1-1, with 10 bases identical to TRBD1. Germline V lookup: CDR1 KGHSH, CDR2 LQKENI. V lost 5 bases and J lost 4; bases outside the gene matches: 7. The CDR3 runs 15 residues. The chain's CDR3 is CASSARDRGSTEAFF. The DNA for the CDR3 is TGTGCCAGCTCAGCCCGGGACAGGGGATCCACTGAAGCTTTCTTT.

This chain connects TRBV7-9 to TRBJ1-1, with D possibly TRBD1 on 5 matching bases. V lost 3 bases and J 6 bases, leaving 11 bases between the germline ends. Germline-derived CDR1 and CDR2 are SEHNR and FQNEAQ (reference sequence). This CDR3 comprises 13 residues. CDR3 amino acids: CASSFAGFAEAFF. For the CDR3, the DNA is TGTGCCAGCAGCTTTGCAGGGTTTGCTGAAGCTTTCTTT.

The genes are TRBV7-9 and TRBJ1-1, with D possibly TRBD1 on 5 matching bases. The CDR3 totals 15 residues. Trimming left V 2 bases short and J 1 base short, with 11 bases between. CDR1 is SEHNR, CDR2 FQNEAQ, per germline (reference sequence). CDR3 sequence (DNA): TGTGCCAGCAGCTTACCGGGGCCACAGAACACTGAAGCTTTCTTT. Protein: CASSLPGPQNTEAFF.

This clonotype was seen ten or more times. The V gene is TRBV6-1, the J gene TRBJ2-2; possibly TRBD2 for D (6 bases). V was shortened by 3 bases and J by 7 bases, with 9 bases between the two germline ends. The CDR3 has 13 amino acids. From germline, CDR1 is MNHNS and CDR2 SASEGT. The CDR3: CASSERGGGELFF. In DNA form, the CDR3 reads TGTGCCAGCAGTGAGCGGGGTGGCGGGGAGCTGTTTTTT.

The V call is TRBV29-1, the J call TRBJ2-5, with D hard to call. Deletions cut 5 bases from V and 7 bases from J, with 11 bases between. This CDR3 region has 11 residues. Per the germline V gene, CDR1 is SQVTM and CDR2 is ANQGSEA. As DNA, the CDR3 is TGCAGCGTTCGACCAACGGGGACCCAGTACTTC. Its protein product is CSVRPTGTQYF.

This clonotype was recorded many times. The chain links TRBV12-5 to TRBJ1-5; D remains ambiguous. Per germline, CDR1 LGHNT and CDR2 FRNRAP. The CDR3 extends over 11 amino acids. Deletions cut 6 bases from V and 7 bases from J, with 7 bases between. DNA of the CDR3: TGTGCTAGTGGGAACGGACAGCCCCAGCATTTT. This translates into CASGNGQPQHF.

This clonotype was recorded many times. The chain joins TRBV11-2 to TRBJ1-2; 7 bases fit TRBD1. This CDR3 comprises 15 residues. The J segment lost 0 bases and the V segment lost 5 bases, leaving 6 bases of the junction unmatched. The germline gives CDR1 SGHAT, CDR2 FQNNGV. CDR3 nucleotides: TGTGCCAGCAGCCAGGGGACAGTTTCTAACTATGGCTACACCTTC. Its translation is CASSQGTVSNYGYTF. Using reference TRBV11-2 and TRBJ1-2 for the parts outside the CDR3, the full variable domain is EAGVAQSPRYKIIEKRQSVAFWCNPISGHATLYWYQQILGQGPKLLIQFQNNGVVDDSQLPKDRFSAERLKGVDSTLKIQPAKLEDSAVYLCASSQGTVSNYGYTFGSGTRLTVV.

V is TRBV29-1 and J is TRBJ2-7; TRBD2 matches at 8 bases. The V gene end was trimmed by 4 bases and the J gene end by 6 bases; junction bases not matched to a gene: 5. The germline V gene encodes CDR1 SQVTM and CDR2 ANQGSEA. CDR3 length: 12 amino acids. CDR3: CSVGQREIEQYF. The CDR3 DNA reads TGCAGCGTTGGCCAGCGGGAGATCGAGCAGTACTTC.

The CDR3 nucleotides read TGTGCCAGCAGTTTGACGGACCATTCACCCCTCCACTTT. This sequence encodes CASSLTDHSPLHF. The rearrangement links TRBV12-3 or TRBV12-4 to TRBJ1-6; D uncertain. Trimming stripped 3 bases from V and 8 bases from J, with 8 bases between. The CDR3 sequence is 13 residues long.

This clonotype occurred many times. The chain recombines TRBV6-5 with TRBJ1-1; no definite D call. The CDR3 sequence is 14 residues long. The germline V gene encodes CDR1 MNHEY and CDR2 SVGAGI. V was shortened by 2 bases and J by 8 bases, with 15 bases between the two germline ends. The CDR3 loop reads CASSYIGSSPEAFF. CDR3 nucleotides: TGTGCCAGCAGTTACATCGGATCTTCCCCAGAAGCTTTCTTT.

The chain combines TRBV11-2 with TRBJ2-7, with D perhaps matching TRBD2 (5 bases). Germline CDR1 is SGHAT and CDR2 is FQNNGV. The CDR3 contains 14 residues. V lost 1 base and J 3 bases, leaving 10 bases between the germline ends. Here the CDR3 reads CASSLVVSDYEQYF. The CDR3 DNA follows: TGTGCCAGCAGCTTAGTGGTTAGCGACTACGAGCAGTACTTC.

The sample holds one count of this clonotype. The chain uses TRBV27 and TRBJ2-2; possible D gene TRBD1, 6 bases. V shed 8 bases and J shed 5 bases, with 15 bases lying between them. Looked up from germline, CDR1 is MNHEY and CDR2 is SMNVEV (reference sequence). This CDR3 is built from 14 residues. This CDR3 is CASSNRAGTGELFF. In nucleotides, the CDR3 is TGTGCCAGCTCAAACAGGGCTGGTACCGGGGAGCTGTTTTTT.

Ten or more counts support this clonotype. The J gene is TRBJ2-2, the V gene TRBV4-1; tentatively, D is TRBD1 or TRBD2 (6 bases each). The CDR3 is made up of 16 amino acids. Germline-derived CDR1 and CDR2 are MGHRA and YSYEKL. The V gene lost 8 bases and the J gene lost 5 bases, with 21 bases spanning the gap. The CDR3 reads CASSTWGAKRTGELFF. The CDR3, as DNA: TGCGCCAGCTCCACCTGGGGGGCGAAGCGGACCGGGGAGCTGTTTTTT.

This clonotype was counted many times. The rearrangement uses TRBV11-2 and TRBJ1-2; TRBD1 agrees at 11 bases. CDR1 and CDR2 from the germline V gene are SGHAT and FQNNGV. V was clipped by 5 bases and J by 6 bases; unmatched bases: 5. The CDR3 is 14 residues long. CDR3 sequence: CASSRTGGLNGYTF. The CDR3 region has the DNA TGTGCCAGCAGCCGGACAGGGGGCTTGAATGGCTACACCTTC.

This clonotype has more than one count but fewer than ten. CDR3 in DNA: TGTGCCAGCAGTGAGGTTGGTTTGACTGAAGCTTTCTTT. Translating gives CASSEVGLTEAFF. V usage is TRBV6-1 and J usage is TRBJ1-1; D uncertain. The V gene's germline CDR1 is MNHNS and CDR2 SASEGT. The CDR3 is made up of 13 amino acids. The germline V and J ends were trimmed by 3 bases and 5 bases, with 10 bases remaining between them.

Only a few counts were recorded for this clonotype. The chain links TRBV20-1 to TRBJ1-2; D gene ambiguous. Germline V gene data show CDR1 as DFQATT and CDR2 as SNEGSKA (reference sequence). This CDR3 has 14 residues. V dropped 1 base and J dropped 2 bases, with 11 bases sitting between them. CDR3 sequence reads: CSARVTNQNYGYTF. The CDR3 DNA reads as TGCAGTGCTAGAGTGACAAATCAAAACTATGGCTACACCTTC.

The sample holds many counts of this clonotype. The chain has TRBV4-1 and TRBJ2-7; 11 bases fit TRBD2. V was pared by 3 bases and J by 4 bases, with 11 bases of the junction left unmatched. Per germline, CDR1 MGHRA and CDR2 YSYEKL. CDR3 length: 17 amino acids. CDR3 region: CASSQGLAGGPSYEQYF. The CDR3 coding sequence is TGCGCCAGCAGCCAGGGATTAGCGGGAGGGCCAAGTTACGAGCAGTACTTC.

This clonotype has a single count. No conserved phenylalanine or tryptophan ends this CDR3, so it is likely a read error. Because the CDR3's place on the DNA is in doubt, the DNA is left out and the CDR3 is given as listed by TCRdb. The CDR3 sequence: CASLPASGRAYQPQQL. The J gene is TRBJ1-5, the V gene TRBV6-2 or TRBV6-3; the listed D gene, TRBD1, was not tested against the DNA. Per the germline V gene, CDR1 is MNHEY and CDR2 is SVGEGT. From its first to its last residue, the CDR3 has 16 amino acids.